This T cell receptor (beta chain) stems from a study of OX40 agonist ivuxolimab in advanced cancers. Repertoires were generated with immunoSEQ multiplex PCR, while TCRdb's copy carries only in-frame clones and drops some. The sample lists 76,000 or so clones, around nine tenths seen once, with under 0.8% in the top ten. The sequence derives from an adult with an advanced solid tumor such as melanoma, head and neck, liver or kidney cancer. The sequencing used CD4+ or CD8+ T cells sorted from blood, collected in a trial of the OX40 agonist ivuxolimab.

For the CDR3, the DNA is TGCGCCAGCAGCTTGGCCCGACAGGGGGGGTCTGAAGCTTTCTTT. Protein product: CASSLARQGGSEAFF. The chain has TRBV5-1 and TRBJ1-1; 9 bases line up with TRBD1. This CDR3 region has 15 residues. V was clipped by 0 bases and J by 6 bases; unmatched bases: 6. In germline, CDR1 is SGHRS, CDR2 YFSETQ.